What follows are 7 T cell receptor beta chains derived from one specimen sequenced in a study of OX40 agonist ivuxolimab in advanced cancers. Clones were read by immunoSEQ multiplex PCR, and TCRdb kept only the in-frame ones, dropping some. The sample yields roughly 91,000 clones, 95% to 97% seen once. The material sequenced was CD4+ or CD8+ T cells sorted from blood, taken in a trial of the OX40 agonist ivuxolimab. These receptor sequences come from an adult with an advanced solid tumor such as melanoma, head and neck, liver or kidney cancer.

The chain joins TRBV27 to TRBJ1-2; no firm D call. Germline V gene data show CDR1 as MNHEY and CDR2 as SMNVEV (reference sequence). Between the trimmed V and J ends, which lost 3 bases and 0 bases, there was a span of 8 bases. The CDR3 is 14 residues long. The CDR3 is CASSFAESNYGYTF. In DNA form, the CDR3 reads TGTGCCAGCAGTTTCGCCGAATCTAACTATGGCTACACCTTC.

This clone turned up a few times. This rearrangement joins TRBV19 to TRBJ2-7; TRBD2 is a possible D gene (6 bases). Per germline, CDR1 LNHDA and CDR2 SQIVND (reference sequence). The CDR3 is 15 amino acids. Trimming shortened V by 3 bases and J by 3 bases, and 15 bases separated the two germline ends. The CDR3 region is CASSIGLALLYEQYF. DNA of the CDR3: TGTGCCAGTAGTATCGGGCTAGCGTTGCTCTACGAGCAGTACTTC.

CDR3 sequence (DNA): TGTGCCAGCAGCGTGGATAGCGGCACAGATACGCAGTATTTT. As protein: CASSVDSGTDTQYF. The rearrangement links TRBV27 to TRBJ2-3; maybe TRBD2 (5 bases). The CDR3 spans 14 residues. With 6 bases removed from V and 1 base from J, the gap between germline ends came to 11 bases. Germline values: CDR1 MNHEY, CDR2 SMNVEV (reference sequence).

The gene calls are TRBV5-6 and TRBJ1-2; no clear D. V dropped 0 bases and J dropped 4 bases, with 16 bases sitting between them. CDR3 length equals 16 residues. CDR1 and CDR2 from the germline V gene are SGHDT and YYEEEE. This CDR3 is CASSLALEDRIYGYTF. The CDR3 nucleotides read TGTGCCAGCAGCTTGGCCTTGGAGGATAGGATCTATGGCTACACCTTC.

The chain has TRBV28 and TRBJ2-7; 10 positions match TRBD1. V shed 6 bases, J shed 7 bases, and the junction held 12 bases outside the gene matches. The CDR3 totals 15 residues. CDR1 is MDHEN and CDR2 is SYDVKM in the germline V gene. CDR3 amino acids: CASRSTGGPLGEQYF. DNA of the CDR3: TGTGCCAGCAGGTCGACAGGGGGCCCCCTGGGGGAGCAGTACTTC. Based on the CDR3 plus reference TRBV28 and TRBJ2-7, the full variable domain is DVKVTQSSRYLVKRTGEKVFLECVQDMDHENMFWYRQDPGLGLRLIYFSYDVKMKEKGDIPEGYSVSREKKERFSLILESASTNQTSMYLCASRSTGGPLGEQYFGPGTRLTVT.

The chain carries TRBV27 and TRBJ2-1, with D possibly TRBD2 on 5 matching bases. CDR1 is MNHEY and CDR2 is SMNVEV in the germline V gene (reference sequence). With 3 bases removed from V and 0 bases from J, the gap between germline ends came to 9 bases. The CDR3 covers 15 residues. This CDR3 is CASSFSGSSYNEQFF. CDR3 sequence (DNA): TGTGCCAGCAGTTTTTCGGGGAGCTCCTACAATGAGCAGTTCTTC.

The chain recombines TRBV5-4 with TRBJ1-1; TRBD1 aligns across 8 bases. Trimming at V came to 0 bases and at J to 0 bases, leaving 7 bases not matched to a gene. This CDR3 spans 17 amino acids. CDR1 is SGHNT and CDR2 is YYREEE in the germline V gene (reference sequence). In DNA form, the CDR3 reads TGTGCCAGCAGCTTGGGGGCTCCGGGACAGGTGAACACTGAAGCTTTCTTT. This sequence encodes CASSLGAPGQVNTEAFF. Filled out from reference TRBV5-4 and TRBJ1-1, the complete variable domain reads ETGVTQSPTHLIKTRGQQVTLRCSSQSGHNTVSWYQQALGQGPQFIFQYYREEENGRGNFPPRFSGLQFPNYSSELNVNALELDDSALYLCASSLGAPGQVNTEAFFGQGTRLTVV.